This TCR beta chain was sequenced during a study of blood T cell repertoires in COVID-19. Study context: PBMCs, B-cell-depleted T cells, or T cells provided the cDNA or gDNA that made up the material.

CDR1 and CDR2 from the germline V gene are MNHEY and SMNVEV (reference sequence). This CDR3 region has 16 residues. V was trimmed by 5 bases and J by 0 bases, leaving 16 bases between them. TCRdb's copy holds only in-frame clones and misses some; the assay was immunoSEQ multiplex PCR. This sample has roughly 92,000 clones, with 90% found just once. Material: peripheral blood. The rearrangement uses TRBV27 and TRBJ1-2, with D maybe TRBD1 (6 bases). The TCR comes from a woman at least 80 years old with active or convalescent COVID-19. In DNA form, the CDR3 reads TGTGCCAGCAGTCTCTTAGGGGGGGACCCTAACTATGGCTACACCTTC. This codes for CASSLLGGDPNYGYTF.